Listed below are T cell receptor beta chains from one sample, sequenced in a study of blood T cell repertoires in COVID-19. Clones were read by immunoSEQ multiplex PCR, and TCRdb kept only the in-frame ones, dropping some. The repertoire holds fewer than 200,000 clones, with approximately 86% as singletons. The sequencing input was peripheral blood. The receptors shown here come from a man over 45 with active or convalescent COVID-19. Both conserved end residues are part of each CDR3. D genes are given only for firm matches. Some rows mark clone size as missing; the rest say once, few, many or name a class of expanded clone.

DNA	CDR3	J	D	size	V
TGTGCCACCAAACAAGGACAGGGGAATGAAAAACTGTTTTTT	CATKQGQGNEKLFF	TRBJ1-4	TRBD1	.	TRBV10-3
TGTGCCAGCAGCTTAGCTCCCTTAGAGCAGTACTTC	CASSLAPLEQYF	TRBJ2-7	.	once	TRBV7-9
TGTGCCAGCAGGCAGACAGTCTCCCATGAAAAACTGTTTTTT	CASRQTVSHEKLFF	TRBJ1-4	.	.	TRBV6-5
TGTGCCAGCAGTGAAGGGGGGGGCAATCAGCCCCAGCATTTT	CASSEGGGNQPQHF	TRBJ1-5	.	.	TRBV6-4
TGCGCCAGCAGCCAACAACAGGGGGACTATGGCTACACCTTC	CASSQQQGDYGYTF	TRBJ1-2	TRBD1	once	TRBV4-1
TGTGCCAGCACTAGAACGACAGGGTCCACTGAAGCTTTCTTT	CASTRTTGSTEAFF	TRBJ1-1	TRBD1	.	TRBV6-5
TGTGCCAGCAGCCCTCCAGGGACTAGCGGAGATACGCAGTATTTT	CASSPPGTSGDTQYF	TRBJ2-3	TRBD2	.	TRBV3-1/TRBV3-2
TGTGCCAGTAGTATAGGGGCGGGAAGCTCCTACGAGCAGTACTTC	CASSIGAGSSYEQYF	TRBJ2-7	.	.	TRBV19
TGTGCCAGCCAGACACAGGGTGAAACCGGGGAGCTGTTTTTT	CASQTQGETGELFF	TRBJ2-2	.	.	TRBV6-7
TGTGCCAGCAGCCAACTAGGTGCTGGGGCCAACGTCCTGACTTTC	CASSQLGAGANVLTF	TRBJ2-6	.	.	TRBV14
TGTGCCAGCAGTTACCATACGAACAGGGGGGTGGATACGCAGTATTTT	CASSYHTNRGVDTQYF	TRBJ2-3	TRBD1	.	TRBV6-5
TGCGCCAGCAGTTCACATGGAGGAGAAGCTTTCTTT	CASSSHGGEAFF	TRBJ1-1	.	.	TRBV5-1
TGTGCCAGCAGCCTACCGGGACAGGATTTCTCTGGGGCCAACGTCCTGACTTTC	CASSLPGQDFSGANVLTF	TRBJ2-6	TRBD1	.	TRBV27
TGTGCCAGCGGGACAGGATCGAACACTGAAGCTTTCTTT	CASGTGSNTEAFF	TRBJ1-1	TRBD1	.	TRBV2
TGTGCCAGCAGCTTAAATGGGGCCGGGACTGAAGCTTTCTTT	CASSLNGAGTEAFF	TRBJ1-1	.	.	TRBV7-2
TGTGCCAGCTCACCAAATCGACAGGCGGACAATGAGCAGTTCTTC	CASSPNRQADNEQFF	TRBJ2-1	.	medium-sized	TRBV18
TGCGCCAGCAGTGGATGGCTCGAGGGCGCGCATAGTTCCTATAATTCACCCCTCCACTTT	CASSGWLEGAHSSYNSPLHF	TRBJ1-6	.	.	TRBV10-1
TGTGCCAGCAGCACCGGACAGGGGAGCAATCAGCCCCAGCATTTT	CASSTGQGSNQPQHF	TRBJ1-5	TRBD1	.	TRBV7-9
TGTGCCAGCAGTTACAGTAGTGGAGAGACCCAGTACTTC	CASSYSSGETQYF	TRBJ2-5	.	.	TRBV6-6
TGCAGCCAGGACAGGGGTTTGTGGTATAGCAATCAGCCCCAGCATTTT	CSQDRGLWYSNQPQHF	TRBJ1-5	TRBD1	.	TRBV29-1
TGTGCCAGCAGTTTGGGGGGTAGCGGCTACACCTTC	CASSLGGSGYTF	TRBJ1-2	.	.	TRBV12-3/TRBV12-4
TGTGCCAGCAGCAAAGGGGCAGGGCCCAATCAGCCCCAGCATTTT	CASSKGAGPNQPQHF	TRBJ1-5	.	.	TRBV21-1
TGTGCCAGCAGCCCCCCTCGAACTAGCGGGAGGGCCGGCGGGTCAGATACGCAGTATTTT	CASSPPRTSGRAGGSDTQYF	TRBJ2-3	TRBD2	.	TRBV9
TGTGCCAGCAGCCAATACGGGACAGGGGGCACAGATACGCAGTATTTT	CASSQYGTGGTDTQYF	TRBJ2-3	TRBD1	.	TRBV3-1/TRBV3-2
TGTGCCAGCTCACCACGGTACGGGCAAGAGACCCAGTACTTC	CASSPRYGQETQYF	TRBJ2-5	.	.	TRBV18
TGTGCCAGCAGCCGCAGGGCGTCGGGCAATCAGCCCCAGCATTTT	CASSRRASGNQPQHF	TRBJ1-5	.	once	TRBV27
TGTGCCAGCAGCTTTAGCTCCTACGAGCAGTACTTC	CASSFSSYEQYF	TRBJ2-7	.	.	TRBV7-2
TGTGCCAGCAGCTTAGGCAGGGGGGACACCGGGGAGCTGTTTTTT	CASSLGRGDTGELFF	TRBJ2-2	.	once	TRBV11-1
TGTGCCAGCAGCTTTGCGTTTGCTAGCGGGGGTGGGCTAATCTACAATGAGCAGTTCTTC	CASSFAFASGGGLIYNEQFF	TRBJ2-1	.	.	TRBV12-1
TGCGCCAGCAGCTTAAGTACTTACAATGAGCAGTTCTTC	CASSLSTYNEQFF	TRBJ2-1	.	once	TRBV5-1
TGCGCCAGCAGCTCAACCGGGACAGGGAACACTGAAGCTTTCTTT	CASSSTGTGNTEAFF	TRBJ1-1	TRBD1	.	TRBV5-1
TGTGCCAGCAGCGTAGGAGGGGGCGGGAACGAGCAGTACTTC	CASSVGGGGNEQYF	TRBJ2-7	.	once	TRBV9
TGTGCCAGCAGCCGCGTCGGAGCAAATTATAATTCACCCCTCCACTTT	CASSRVGANYNSPLHF	TRBJ1-6	.	.	TRBV5-6
TGTGCCAGCGGCTGGCGGGGTATGAACACTGAAGCTTTCTTT	CASGWRGMNTEAFF	TRBJ1-1	.	.	TRBV5-6
TGTGCCAGCAGTCCGGGGTCATCCTTGAACACTGAAGCTTTCTTT	CASSPGSSLNTEAFF	TRBJ1-1	.	few	TRBV6-5
TGTGCCTGGAGTGTATTACAGGGCGAGCAGTTCTTC	CAWSVLQGEQFF	TRBJ2-1	.	.	TRBV30
TGTGCCAGCAGCTTATCATGGAGGGCCGGAAACACCATATATTTT	CASSLSWRAGNTIYF	TRBJ1-3	.	.	TRBV7-2